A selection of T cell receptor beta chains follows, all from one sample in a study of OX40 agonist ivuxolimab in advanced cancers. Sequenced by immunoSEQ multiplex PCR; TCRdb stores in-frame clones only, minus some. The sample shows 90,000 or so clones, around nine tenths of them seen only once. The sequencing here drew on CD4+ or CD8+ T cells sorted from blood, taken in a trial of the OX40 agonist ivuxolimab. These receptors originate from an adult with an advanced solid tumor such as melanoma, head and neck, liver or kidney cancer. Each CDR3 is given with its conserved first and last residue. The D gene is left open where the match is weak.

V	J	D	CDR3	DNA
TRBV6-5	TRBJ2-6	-	CASSATRAGANVLTF	TGTGCCAGCAGCGCGACGAGGGCTGGGGCCAACGTCCTGACTTTC
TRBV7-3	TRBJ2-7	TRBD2	CASSLFGASGYEQYF	TGTGCCAGCAGCTTATTTGGGGCTAGCGGCTACGAGCAGTACTTC
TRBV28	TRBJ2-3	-	CASRVSGDTQYF	TGTGCCAGCAGGGTGTCGGGGGATACGCAGTATTTT
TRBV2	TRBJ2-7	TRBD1	CASSSRDRVEQYF	TGTGCCAGCAGTTCCCGGGACAGGGTCGAGCAGTACTTC
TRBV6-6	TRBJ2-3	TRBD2	CASRAGALIDTQYF	TGTGCCAGCAGGGCGGGAGCTCTTATAGATACGCAGTATTTT
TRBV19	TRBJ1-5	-	CASSVGPINQPQHF	TGTGCCAGTAGTGTGGGACCGATCAATCAGCCCCAGCATTTT
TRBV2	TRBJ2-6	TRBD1	CASSFRTGGRSGANVLTF	TGTGCCAGCAGCTTTAGGACAGGGGGCCGCTCTGGGGCCAACGTCCTGACTTTC
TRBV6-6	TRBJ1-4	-	CASRTPGETFGKLFF	TGTGCCAGCAGGACACCAGGGGAGACCTTCGGAAAACTGTTTTTT
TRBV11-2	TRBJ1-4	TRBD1	CASSLGQQPRFEKLFF	TGTGCCAGCAGCTTGGGACAGCAGCCTCGATTTGAAAAACTGTTTTTT
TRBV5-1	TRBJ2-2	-	CASSSSPGGGELFF	TGCGCCAGCAGCTCATCCCCCGGAGGCGGGGAGCTGTTTTTT
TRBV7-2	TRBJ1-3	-	CASSLDAGSSGNTIYF	TGTGCCAGCAGCTTAGATGCGGGCAGCTCTGGAAACACCATATATTTT
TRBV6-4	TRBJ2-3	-	CASSISGLDDTQYF	TGTGCCAGCAGCATATCGGGACTGGATGATACGCAGTATTTT
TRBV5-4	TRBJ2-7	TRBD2	CASSRDPGTSGSGYEQYF	TGTGCCAGCAGCAGGGATCCCGGGACTAGCGGGAGTGGGTACGAGCAGTACTTC
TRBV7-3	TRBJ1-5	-	CASSLGGALSNQPQHF	TGTGCCAGCAGCTTAGGGGGGGCTTTGAGCAATCAGCCCCAGCATTTT
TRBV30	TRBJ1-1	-	CAWSVFGSNTEAFF	TGTGCCTGGAGTGTATTCGGGTCGAACACTGAAGCTTTCTTT
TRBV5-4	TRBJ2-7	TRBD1	CASRPDRGTSYEQYF	TGTGCCAGCAGGCCTGACAGGGGTACTTCCTACGAGCAGTACTTC